One and the same sample provided the 32 T cell receptor beta chains below, sequenced in a study of blood T cell repertoires in COVID-19. Assay used: immunoSEQ multiplex PCR; TCRdb lists only in-frame clones, some missing. This table holds under 300,000 clones, 70% to 90% found once. Sequencing was performed on PBMCs or T cells enriched from blood (not recorded which). These receptor sequences come from a man in his late teens or twenties who had recovered from COVID-19.

The chain uses TRBV6-4 and TRBJ1-6; 7 bases line up with TRBD1. Germline CDR1 reads MRHNA; CDR2 reads SNTAGT. The CDR3 runs 14 residues. With V trimmed by 3 bases and J by 5 bases, 1 base remained unmatched. CDR3 amino acids: CASSETGNNSPLHF. The CDR3 coding sequence is TGTGCCAGCAGTGAGACAGGGAATAATTCACCCCTCCACTTT.

The V call is TRBV6-5, the J call TRBJ2-7; 7 positions agree with TRBD2. V lost 8 bases, J lost 3 bases, and 1 base stayed unmatched. CDR3 length equals 11 residues. Germline assignment: CDR1 MNHEY and CDR2 SVGAGI. This chain's CDR3 is CASGEGYEQYF. CDR3 DNA sequence: TGTGCCAGCGGGGAGGGCTACGAGCAGTACTTC.

The chain joins TRBV18 to TRBJ1-1, with TRBD1 as a possible D gene (5 bases). Per germline, CDR1 KGHSH and CDR2 LQKENI. Trimming stripped 3 bases from V and 4 bases from J, with 12 bases between. This CDR3 is built from 14 residues. CDR3 sequence (DNA): TGTGCCAGCTCACCCTCGGGGGAGAGCACTGAAGCTTTCTTT. Translation: CASSPSGESTEAFF.

The chain couples TRBV5-1 to TRBJ2-3, with D perhaps matching TRBD2 (5 bases). The CDR3 length is 17 residues. Germline CDR1 and CDR2: SGHRS and YFSETQ. Trimming cost V 0 bases and J 6 bases, with 20 bases left between them. The CDR3 DNA reads as TGCGCCAGCAGCTTGGTACAGCGGACTGATCCCTTCGATACGCAGTATTTT. Translated: CASSLVQRTDPFDTQYF.

V gene TRBV6-5 combines with J gene TRBJ2-7; D is undetermined. The CDR3 loop spans 14 amino acids. V lost 8 bases and J lost 4, with 18 bases in between. Germline-derived CDR1 and CDR2 are MNHEY and SVGAGI. The CDR3 coding sequence is TGTGCCAGCCTAATGGGCCGAAGCAGGTACGAGCAGTACTTC. This translates into CASLMGRSRYEQYF.

A single count supports this clone. This chain uses TRBV13 with TRBJ1-2; TRBD1 agrees at 8 bases. Germline loops: CDR1 PRHDT, CDR2 FYEKMQ (reference sequence). V lost 0 bases, J lost 3 bases, and 0 bases stayed unmatched. The length of the CDR3 is 14 residues. CDR3 bases: TGTGCCAGCAGCTTAGGACAGGGGGACTATGGCTACACCTTC. It translates to CASSLGQGDYGYTF.

The chain recombines TRBV2 with TRBJ1-2; D gene unclear. The germline CDR1 and CDR2 sequences are SNHLY and FYNNEI. The CDR3 loop spans 13 amino acids. Trimming pared 5 bases from V and 2 bases from J, leaving 9 bases between. Here the CDR3 DNA reads TGTGCCAGCAGTTTACAGACAAACTATGGCTACACCTTC. Translation gives CASSLQTNYGYTF.

This chain links TRBV2 with TRBJ2-3, with 9 positions matching TRBD2. The CDR3 spans 12 residues. The germline gives CDR1 SNHLY, CDR2 FYNNEI. With V trimmed by 6 bases and J by 7 bases, 2 bases remained unmatched. The CDR3: CASRTSGNTQYF. In DNA form, the CDR3 reads TGTGCCAGCAGGACTAGCGGTAATACGCAGTATTTT.

The chain recombines TRBV2 with TRBJ1-4, with 9 bases fitting TRBD1. The CDR3 runs 14 residues. Trimming removed 8 bases from V and 8 bases from J; junction bases left unmatched: 9. CDR1 is SNHLY and CDR2 is FYNNEI in the germline V gene. In DNA, the CDR3 is TGTGCCAGCCGCTCGGGGACAGGGAGGGAAAAACTGTTTTTT. It is translated as CASRSGTGREKLFF.

Here the CDR3 reads CASSIGEGLSYNEQFF. The CDR3 coding sequence is TGTGCCAGTAGTATAGGGGAGGGGCTTAGCTACAATGAGCAGTTCTTC. This chain links TRBV19 with TRBJ2-7; TRBD2 matches at 7 bases. The J call is uncertain, as TRBJ2-1 better fits the DNA end. This CDR3 region has 16 residues. Germline V gene data show CDR1 as LNHDA and CDR2 as SQIVND (reference sequence).

This clone was observed a single time. The rearrangement uses TRBV5-4 and TRBJ2-1; TRBD2 agrees at 10 bases. The length of the CDR3 is 15 residues. V trimming: 5 bases; J trimming: 5 bases; junction bases outside the gene matches: 7. Germline V gives CDR1 SGHNT, CDR2 YYREEE (reference sequence). CDR3 DNA: TGTGCCAGCAGACACCAAGCGGGAGGGAACAATGAGCAGTTCTTC. Translated: CASRHQAGGNNEQFF.

The chain recombines TRBV7-9 with TRBJ2-2, with TRBD2 as a possible D gene (6 bases). The V and J ends lost 8 bases and 3 bases respectively, with 16 bases between them. In germline, CDR1 is SEHNR, CDR2 FQNEAQ (reference sequence). This CDR3 has 15 amino acids. The DNA of the CDR3 is TGTGCCAGCTTTTGGGGATCGGGAGACACCGGGGAGCTGTTTTTT. Encoded protein: CASFWGSGDTGELFF. Together with reference TRBV7-9 and TRBJ2-2, the CDR3 gives the full variable domain: DTGVSQNPRHKITKRGQNVTFRCDPISEHNRLYWYRQTLGQGPEFLTYFQNEAQLEKSRLLSDRFSAERPKGSFSTLEIQRTEQGDSAMYLCASFWGSGDTGELFFGEGSRLTVL.

Only a few counts were recorded for this clone. V usage is TRBV6-1 and J usage is TRBJ1-1; the match to TRBD1 covers 7 bases. Looked up from germline, CDR1 is MNHNS and CDR2 is SASEGT. The trim removed 4 bases at V and 4 bases at J, leaving 18 bases unmatched. There are 18 residues in the CDR3. The CDR3 bases are TGTGCCAGCAGTGCCCGGGCCGGGACAGAGTTGTTGGTCACTGAAGCTTTCTTT. Translation gives CASSARAGTELLVTEAFF.

The V gene is TRBV2, the J gene TRBJ1-1; D gene uncertain. The length of the CDR3 is 15 residues. CDR1 is SNHLY, CDR2 FYNNEI, per germline. V was cut by 9 bases and J by 3 bases, with 20 bases left in between. This CDR3 reads CASTELDFEDTEAFF. The CDR3 region has the DNA TGTGCCAGTACCGAGCTGGACTTCGAGGACACTGAAGCTTTCTTT. The full variable domain, with the rest looked up from reference TRBV2 and TRBJ1-1, is EPEVTQTPSHQVTQMGQEVILRCVPISNHLYFYWYRQILGQKVEFLVSFYNNEISEKSEIFDDQFSVERPDGSNFTLKIRSTKLEDSAMYFCASTELDFEDTEAFFGQGTRLTVV.

CDR3 coding DNA: TGTGCCAGCAGTCAAATATCGCCAGTTACGCAGTATTTT. As protein: CASSQISPVTQYF. The chain carries TRBV28 and TRBJ2-3; D ambiguous. Germline CDR1 is MDHEN and CDR2 is SYDVKM. V lost 5 bases to trimming and J lost 8 bases, with 14 bases between them. The CDR3 spans 13 residues.

The gene calls are TRBV2 and TRBJ1-2, with 7 bases that match TRBD1. Germline CDR1 reads SNHLY; CDR2 reads FYNNEI. There are 13 residues in the CDR3. With 7 bases clipped from V and 3 bases from J, the junction kept 5 bases outside the gene matches. The CDR3 bases are TGTGCCAGCAAAACAGGGGATGACTATGGCTACACCTTC. Encoded protein: CASKTGDDYGYTF.

CDR3 region: CASSFGTGAGNTIYF. The CDR3 DNA sequence: TGTGCCAGCAGCTTCGGGACAGGGGCTGGAAACACCATATATTTT. V is TRBV7-9 and J is TRBJ1-3; TRBD1 aligns across 10 bases. Per the germline V gene, CDR1 is SEHNR and CDR2 is FQNEAQ (reference sequence). The CDR3 loop spans 15 amino acids. After removal of 3 bases from V and 2 bases from J, the junction contained 1 base not matched to a gene.

The chain carries TRBV5-1 and TRBJ1-1; TRBD1 matches 9 bases. CDR1 and CDR2 (germline): SGHRS, YFSETQ. The length of the CDR3 is 15 residues. J gave up 1 base and V 6 bases, and 7 bases lay outside the gene matches. The CDR3 DNA reads TGCGCCAGCATGGGACAGGGCATTCGGAACACTGAAGCTTTCTTT. Residues: CASMGQGIRNTEAFF. Filled out from reference TRBV5-1 and TRBJ1-1, the complete variable domain reads KAGVTQTPRYLIKTRGQQVTLSCSPISGHRSVSWYQQTPGQGLQFLFEYFSETQRNKGNFPGRFSGRQFSNSRSEMNVSTLELGDSALYLCASMGQGIRNTEAFFGQGTRLTVV.

This chain uses TRBV5-1 with TRBJ1-5; D might be TRBD1 (6 bases). V dropped 8 bases and J dropped 6 bases, with 30 bases sitting between them. Germline values: CDR1 SGHRS, CDR2 YFSETQ. The CDR3 is 18 residues long. Written as DNA, the CDR3 is TGCGCCAGTAGCAGAGGGGGATACTCGGGAACGACGGGTCAGCCCCAGCATTTT. Its translation: CASSRGGYSGTTGQPQHF.

The J gene is TRBJ2-2, the V gene TRBV6-6, with D perhaps matching TRBD1 (6 bases). The CDR3 has 20 amino acids. Trimming shortened V by 6 bases and J by 2 bases, and 28 bases separated the two germline ends. Germline assignment: CDR1 MNHNY and CDR2 SVGAGI (reference sequence). CDR3 nucleotide sequence: TGTGCCAGCAGCCTCTACCTGACAGGAGGCTCACCAAGAAACACCGGGGAGCTGTTTTTT. It translates to CASSLYLTGGSPRNTGELFF.

This rearrangement joins TRBV30 to TRBJ1-2; 7 nucleotides line up with TRBD1. CDR1 is GTSNPN, CDR2 SVGIG, per germline (reference sequence). The CDR3 consists of 16 residues. The junction had 11 bases not matched to a gene; V was cut back by 4 bases and J by 0 bases. CDR3 DNA sequence: TGTGCCTGGACTACGGGACAGCCGTCCGCTAACTATGGCTACACCTTC. Its translation is CAWTTGQPSANYGYTF.

The J gene is TRBJ1-1, the V gene TRBV10-3; unclear D gene. This CDR3 contains 15 residues. V lost 5 bases and J 1 base, leaving 14 bases between the germline ends. Germline values: CDR1 ENHRY, CDR2 SYGVKD. The CDR3 sequence is CAISKRAGRNTEAFF. The CDR3 nucleotides read TGTGCCATCAGTAAACGGGCGGGGAGGAACACTGAAGCTTTCTTT.

V gene TRBV30 combines with J gene TRBJ2-3, with TRBD2 as a possible D gene (6 bases). The CDR3 contains 13 residues. V was shortened by 2 bases and J by 6 bases, with 12 bases between the two germline ends. Germline lookup yields CDR1 GTSNPN and CDR2 SVGIG (reference sequence). In DNA form, the CDR3 reads TGTGCCTGGAGTCAGAGACGGGGGGATACGCAGTATTTT. Its translation: CAWSQRRGDTQYF.

A note on this clone: Distinct nucleotide sequences in the sample also encode this CDR3. The chain employs TRBV7-2 and TRBJ2-1, with 9 bases lining up with TRBD2. Germline V gene lookup returns CDR1 SGHTA and CDR2 FQGNSA. This CDR3 has 15 residues. The junction had 13 bases not matched to a gene; V was cut back by 6 bases and J by 10 bases. The CDR3: CASRREAGGQDEQFF. CDR3 coding DNA: TGTGCCAGCAGACGGGAAGCGGGGGGTCAAGACGAGCAGTTCTTC.

V gene TRBV5-1 combines with J gene TRBJ2-1, with TRBD2 matching 10 bases. In germline, CDR1 is SGHRS, CDR2 YFSETQ. This CDR3 region has 17 residues. V was pared by 1 base and J by 7 bases, with 11 bases of the junction left unmatched. The CDR3 spells CASSLYGTIAGGNEQFF. The CDR3, as DNA: TGCGCCAGCAGCTTGTACGGGACTATAGCGGGGGGTAATGAGCAGTTCTTC. Full variable domain (rest looked up from reference TRBV5-1 and TRBJ2-1): KAGVTQTPRYLIKTRGQQVTLSCSPISGHRSVSWYQQTPGQGLQFLFEYFSETQRNKGNFPGRFSGRQFSNSRSEMNVSTLELGDSALYLCASSLYGTIAGGNEQFFGPGTRLTVL.

V gene TRBV7-2 combines with J gene TRBJ2-1, with unresolved D. Trimming pared 1 base from V and 1 base from J, leaving 8 bases between. The CDR3 consists of 15 residues. Germline-derived CDR1 and CDR2 are SGHTA and FQGNSA. The CDR3 spells CASSLGAWSYNEQFF. CDR3 sequence (DNA): TGTGCCAGCAGCTTAGGGGCCTGGTCCTACAATGAGCAGTTCTTC.

This rearrangement joins TRBV7-9 to TRBJ2-5, with D possibly being TRBD2 (6 bases). Germline lookup yields CDR1 SEHNR and CDR2 FQNEAQ (reference sequence). Trimming took 0 bases from V and 5 from J, leaving 13 bases between them. The CDR3 spans 15 residues. The CDR3 spells CASSLAEEGTETQYF. In nucleotides, the CDR3 is TGTGCCAGCAGCTTAGCGGAGGAGGGCACGGAGACCCAGTACTTC.

The chain recombines TRBV14 with TRBJ2-3; D gene ambiguous. V lost 4 bases and J lost 8, with 10 bases in between. Germline values: CDR1 SGHDN, CDR2 FVKESK. This CDR3 comprises 12 residues. DNA for the CDR3: TGTGCCAGCAGCCGCCCAACCGGTACGCAGTATTTT. It codes for CASSRPTGTQYF.

The genes are TRBV30 and TRBJ2-1; no clear D. CDR1 is GTSNPN, CDR2 SVGIG, per germline (reference sequence). This CDR3 is 15 amino acids long. The germline V and J ends were trimmed by 7 bases and 4 bases, with 20 bases remaining between them. The CDR3 region has the DNA TGTGCCTTGGGAATTTTCGTGATAGCTTACAATGAGCAGTTCTTC. Protein: CALGIFVIAYNEQFF.

J is TRBJ2-2 and V is TRBV29-1; 11 bases are a match to TRBD2. The CDR3 is made up of 16 amino acids. In germline, CDR1 is SQVTM, CDR2 ANQGSEA. V shed 6 bases, J shed 2 bases, and the junction held 8 bases outside the gene matches. CDR3 amino acids: CSVHLGLAGNTGELFF. The CDR3 bases are TGCAGCGTACATCTTGGACTAGCGGGCAACACCGGGGAGCTGTTTTTT.

V gene TRBV23-1 combines with J gene TRBJ1-2; possibly TRBD1 for D (6 bases). TRBV23-1 is labeled an ORF, and its function is uncertain. There are 16 residues in the CDR3. Trimming shortened V by 2 bases and J by 0 bases, and 13 bases separated the two germline ends. CDR3 DNA sequence: TGCGCCAGCAGTCAAAATTCGGACAGTTCTAACTATGGCTACACCTTC. It specifies CASSQNSDSSNYGYTF.

This clone came up once. The chain links TRBV18 to TRBJ2-3, with D uncertain. This CDR3 contains 14 residues. Germline CDR1 KGHSH, CDR2 LQKENI. V was shortened by 0 bases and J by 2 bases, with 6 bases between the two germline ends. In nucleotides, the CDR3 is TGTGCCAGCTCACCACCTCGGTCCACAGATACGCAGTATTTT. Translating it yields CASSPPRSTDTQYF.